Presented here are 5 T cell receptor beta chains from one specimen sequenced in a study of blood T cell repertoires in COVID-19. Data came from immunoSEQ multiplex PCR; TCRdb stores just in-frame clones and leaves some out. The sample lists 110,000 or so clones; 65% to 80% were seen once. The sequencing input was peripheral blood. The source is a man aged 65 to 85 with acute or convalescent COVID-19.

V gene TRBV11-2 combines with J gene TRBJ2-1, with TRBD1 matching 8 bases. CDR3 length: 18 amino acids. From germline, CDR1 is SGHAT and CDR2 FQNNGV. After removal of 2 bases from V and 0 bases from J, the junction contained 9 bases not matched to a gene. CDR3 sequence: CASSLFGQGTGSYNEQFF. The CDR3 DNA is TGTGCCAGCAGCTTATTTGGACAGGGAACTGGCTCCTACAATGAGCAGTTCTTC.

In this sample, this clone turned up a few times. The chain uses TRBV4-3 and TRBJ2-1, with 11 bases matching TRBD2. With 3 bases clipped from V and 7 bases from J, the junction kept 8 bases outside the gene matches. This CDR3 is 16 amino acids long. CDR1 is LGHNA and CDR2 is YSLEER in the germline V gene. The CDR3 here is CASSHPTSGGRNEQFF. DNA for the CDR3: TGCGCCAGCAGCCACCCTACTAGCGGGGGCCGAAATGAGCAGTTCTTC.

This rearrangement joins TRBV24-1 to TRBJ2-2; D gene ambiguous. CDR1 is KGHDR and CDR2 is SFDVKD in the germline V gene. The V gene lost 4 bases and the J gene lost 7 bases, with 6 bases spanning the gap. This CDR3 is 12 amino acids long. CDR3 in amino acids: CATSDQLGELFF. The CDR3 DNA reads TGTGCCACCAGTGACCAACTCGGGGAGCTGTTTTTT.

The chain has TRBV18 and TRBJ1-5, with D possibly being TRBD1 (5 bases). The CDR3 has 17 residues. Between the trimmed V and J ends, which lost 2 bases and 0 bases, there was a span of 14 bases. CDR1 is KGHSH, CDR2 LQKENI, per germline. The CDR3 coding sequence is TGTGCCAGCTCACCATCGACGGGGGGTTATAGCAATCAGCCCCAGCATTTT. Its protein is CASSPSTGGYSNQPQHF.

V usage is TRBV27 and J usage is TRBJ1-2; D might be TRBD1 (6 bases). Germline V gene sequence: CDR1 MNHEY, CDR2 SMNVEV (reference sequence). V lost 6 bases and J lost 6, with 17 bases in between. CDR3 length: 14 residues. CDR3 in amino acids: CASSPSGWGHGYTF. The CDR3 coding sequence is TGTGCCAGCAGCCCCTCGGGGTGGGGGCATGGCTACACCTTC.